The present entry profiles one T cell receptor (beta chain) with its context. Its antigen is still unknown. 5' RACE with UMI labels generated the TRB cDNA libraries. TCRdb re-called the 5' RACE reads and shows each CDR3 protein once, DNA omitted. The table lists approximately 100,000 distinct CDR3 sequences. Every CD8+ subset sample held approximately 320,000 flow-sorted cells, done in triplicate. The authors gated naive CD8+ T cells as CD45RO-CCR7+CD27+CD95-. These data come from a study of CXCR3-negative and CXCR3-positive naive CD8 T cells. Overall study findings and caveats: Against CXCR3-negative naive cells, CXCR3-positive naive cells showed more hydrophobic TRB CDR3s. Much lower diversity was found in memory CD8+ cells, while both naive subsets had comparably high diversity.

This CDR3 is built from 13 residues. Per the germline V gene, CDR1 is SGHDT and CDR2 is YYEEEE. This clonotype was sampled from a human donor in good health. Some clones in this sample may be carry-over from other donors' samples. The sequenced sample consisted of naive CXCR3+ CD8+ T cells from blood. Subset indicated: CD45RO-CCR7+CD27+CD95- naive CD8+ T cells expressing CXCR3 (TNR3+). The rearrangement links TRBV5-6 to TRBJ2-1. CDR3 sequence: CASSLVLHNEQFF.